The clone carrying this TCR beta chain has only a few counts. Its target is unknown. Sample time point: patch test 1, 2 weeks after DPC sensitization. As to treatment: therapeutic diphenylcyclopropenone sensitization with weekly scalp DPC. Unfractionated whole blood served as the source for total RNA extraction. CDR1 is KGHDR, CDR2 SFDVKD, per germline. V lost 4 bases to trimming and J lost 8 bases; unmatched junction nucleotides: 6. This CDR3 comprises 14 residues. MiXCR was run by TCRdb on the RACE reads, yielding one entry per CDR3 protein. The sample holds about 340,000 distinct CDR3 sequences; under 8% are singletons and the top ten take 8% to 9%. The data were taken from a study of human T cells and chemical hapten exposure. Study results and limitations: Once DPC sensitization occurred, TCRs above 1 in 1000 frequency showed no change. Alopecia affected the donors, so their immune response may differ from healthy people's.

This specimen consisted of whole blood, obtained in connection with sensitization to the hapten diphenylcyclopropenone (DPC). This sequence joins TRBV24-1 and TRBJ2-1; 8 bases align to TRBD2. This sequence was found in a woman aged 18-30 years with alopecia areata. Some clones in this sample may be carry-over from other donors' samples. The CDR3 loop is CATSDAGGSDEQFF. CDR3 coding DNA: TGTGCCACCAGTGACGCGGGGGGTAGCGATGAGCAGTTCTTC.